This T cell receptor (beta chain) was identified in a study of cytomegalovirus exposure and HLA in healthy donors. PCR was performed using 60 Vbeta and 13 Jbeta primers. Some clones are missing from TCRdb's copy, which holds only in-frame ones; the method was immunoSEQ multiplex PCR. In the table there are around 100,000 clones, around 74% of which are singletons. At sampling all donors were nominally healthy, likely with unrecorded immune exposures. This clonotype was obtained from a woman aged 35 to 49 in good health and CMV-seronegative. The sample was PBMCs.

The CDR3 reads CAISDSENYGYTF. The CDR3 DNA reads TGTGCCATCAGTGATTCAGAAAACTATGGCTACACCTTC. This chain joins TRBV10-3 and TRBJ1-2; D is unclear. CDR3 length: 13 residues. With 3 bases removed from V and 2 bases from J, the gap between germline ends came to 7 bases. The germline gives CDR1 ENHRY, CDR2 SYGVKD.